These 5 T cell receptor beta chains originate from one sample sequenced in a study of shared clonotypes between healthy human individuals. The assay was immunoSEQ multiplex PCR, and TCRdb's table has in-frame clones only and misses some. The sample holds about 2.1 million clones, roughly 93% seen once. The naive CD8 population came from CD45RO-negative cells selected for CCR7, without terminally differentiated effector memory CD45RA+ cells. Source material: naive CD8+ T cells from PBMCs. Receptors originate from a man in his late teens or twenties in good health. Some clones in this sample may be carry-over from other donors' samples.

This chain links TRBV28 with TRBJ2-2; tentatively, D is TRBD1 (6 bases). With 3 bases removed from V and 6 bases from J, the gap between germline ends came to 14 bases. CDR3 length: 15 amino acids. Germline loops: CDR1 MDHEN, CDR2 SYDVKM. The CDR3 region has the DNA TGTGCCAGCAGTTTGACGACAGGCTGGGCCGGGGAGCTGTTTTTT. This sequence encodes CASSLTTGWAGELFF. The variable domain in full, completed from reference TRBV28 and TRBJ2-2, reads DVKVTQSSRYLVKRTGEKVFLECVQDMDHENMFWYRQDPGLGLRLIYFSYDVKMKEKGDIPEGYSVSREKKERFSLILESASTNQTSMYLCASSLTTGWAGELFFGEGSRLTVL.

This sequence joins TRBV7-9 and TRBJ1-1; TRBD1 aligns across 7 bases. The CDR3 is made up of 16 amino acids. J gave up 2 bases and V 5 bases, and 11 bases lay outside the gene matches. Per the germline V gene, CDR1 is SEHNR and CDR2 is FQNEAQ (reference sequence). Written as DNA, the CDR3 is TGTGCCAGCAGCCAGATAGGGGGCGGCCAAAACACTGAAGCTTTCTTT. Its protein is CASSQIGGGQNTEAFF.

The chain combines TRBV29-1 with TRBJ1-5; weak D call: TRBD1 (5 bases). V was shortened by 0 bases and J by 2 bases, with 8 bases between the two germline ends. The CDR3 consists of 14 residues. Germline lookup yields CDR1 SQVTM and CDR2 ANQGSEA. CDR3 DNA sequence: TGCAGCGTTGAAGAGGGAGGGGGCAATCAGCCCCAGCATTTT. Protein sequence: CSVEEGGGNQPQHF.

In nucleotides, the CDR3 is TGTGCCAGCCCGTGGGGACAGCTCCTCTACGAGCAGTACTTC. Amino acids: CASPWGQLLYEQYF. This rearrangement joins TRBV5-8 to TRBJ2-7, with 7 bases aligning to TRBD1. With 7 bases clipped from V and 3 bases from J, the junction kept 10 bases outside the gene matches. The CDR3 runs 14 residues. Per the germline V gene, CDR1 is SGHTS and CDR2 is YDEGEE.

This sequence joins TRBV25-1 and TRBJ2-7; D is perhaps TRBD2 (7 bases). The length of the CDR3 is 14 residues. With 3 bases removed from V and 5 bases from J, the gap between germline ends came to 14 bases. Per the germline V gene, CDR1 is MGHDK and CDR2 is SYGVNS. The CDR3 bases are TGTGCCAGCAGTGAGGGGGGGCGGGGCCACGAGCAGTACTTC. Protein: CASSEGGRGHEQYF.